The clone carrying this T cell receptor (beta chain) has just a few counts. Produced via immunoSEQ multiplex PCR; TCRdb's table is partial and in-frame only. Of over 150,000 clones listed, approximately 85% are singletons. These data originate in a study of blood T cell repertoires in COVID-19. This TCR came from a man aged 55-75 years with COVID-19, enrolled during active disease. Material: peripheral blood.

DNA of the CDR3: TGTGCCAGCAGTGGCAGGGGGCCTACCTTTAATGAAAAACTGTTTTTT. Its protein is CASSGRGPTFNEKLFF. V is TRBV2 and J is TRBJ1-4; 8 nucleotides align to TRBD1. The CDR3 extends over 16 amino acids. The germline CDR1 and CDR2 sequences are SNHLY and FYNNEI. J was trimmed by 4 bases and V by 4 bases; bases with no gene match: 8.